This note documents a single T cell receptor beta chain sequence. The sample belongs to a study of cytomegalovirus exposure and HLA in healthy donors. Produced via immunoSEQ multiplex PCR; TCRdb's table is partial and in-frame only. The table lists fewer than 120,000 clones, around nine tenths of them singletons. Germline V gene sequence: CDR1 MGHDK, CDR2 SYGVNS. V dropped 5 bases and J dropped 3 bases, with 17 bases sitting between them. The CDR3 totals 15 residues. The chain is built from TRBV25-1 and TRBJ2-7; a weak D match, TRBD1 (5 bases). The TCR was taken from a woman between 18 and 30 years old in good health and CMV-seronegative. Sequenced sample: PBMCs. Written as DNA, the CDR3 is TGTGCCAGCAGTACCCCCCCAGGGTATGGCTACGAGCAGTACTTC. This codes for CASSTPPGYGYEQYF.